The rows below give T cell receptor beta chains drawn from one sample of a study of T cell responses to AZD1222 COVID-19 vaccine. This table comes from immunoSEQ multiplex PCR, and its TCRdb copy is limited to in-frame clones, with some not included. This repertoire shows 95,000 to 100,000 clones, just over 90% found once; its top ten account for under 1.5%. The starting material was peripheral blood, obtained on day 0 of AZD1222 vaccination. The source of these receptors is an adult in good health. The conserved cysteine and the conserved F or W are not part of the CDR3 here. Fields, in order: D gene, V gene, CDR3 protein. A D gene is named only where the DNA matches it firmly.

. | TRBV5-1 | ASSLGANSPLH
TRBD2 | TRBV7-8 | ASSHERGPYNEQF
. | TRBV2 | ASSERSYNEQF
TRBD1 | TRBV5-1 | ASSPGQGIHEQY
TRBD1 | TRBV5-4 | ASRPTPGGEQF
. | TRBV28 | ASSLSGNYEQY
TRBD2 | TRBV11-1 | ASSLLLAGGTQY
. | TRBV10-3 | AIRSAGSYEQY
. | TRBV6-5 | ASSYPREGVYGYT
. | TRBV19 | ASSPLSPKSGNQPQH
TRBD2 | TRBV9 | ASSVASAGALETQY
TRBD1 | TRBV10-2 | ASQGTGQGLYEQY
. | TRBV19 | PTVTGMVQY
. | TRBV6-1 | ASREDREKLF
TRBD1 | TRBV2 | ASSDRVDSYEQY
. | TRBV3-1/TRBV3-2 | ASSQVPGYGYT
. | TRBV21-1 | ASSKALGGNQEDNEQF
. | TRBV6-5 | ASSYSSERRYEQY
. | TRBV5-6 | ASSLGQPYGYT
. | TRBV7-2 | ASSLVELARGPALIY
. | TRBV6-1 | ASSDPDAGSLLNQKLF
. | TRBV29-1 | SVAGGNQPQH
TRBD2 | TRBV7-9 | ASSLGLAGGGYNEQF
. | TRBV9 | ASSVSRGAGELF
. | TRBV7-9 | ASSLNGLITGELF
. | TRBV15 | ATSRDLLTAANYGYT
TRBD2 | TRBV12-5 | ASGSRLAGGSYEQY
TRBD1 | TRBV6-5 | ASLGTGDTEAF